Listed below are T cell receptor beta chains from one sample, sequenced in a study of blood T cells in healthy people across ages. TCRdb analysed the 5' RACE reads with MiXCR anew, one entry per CDR3 protein. The data hold around 800,000 distinct CDR3 sequences, with more than 40% observed a single time. The specimen sequenced was blood. The source of these receptors is a man aged 55 to 69 in good health. CDR3s include the opening cysteine and the closing phenylalanine or tryptophan. Fields, in order: D gene, CDR3 length, J gene, clone size, V gene, CDR3 protein, CDR3 DNA. A D gene is named only where the DNA matches it firmly. Clone size is not always given. Where it is, it says once, few, many or a class for expanded clones.

d_gene: NA
len: 15
j_gene: TRBJ2-6
abundance: NA
v_gene: TRBV12-3/TRBV12-4
CDR3aa: CASSHTATGANVLTF
CDR3nt: TGTGCCAGCAGCCATACAGCTACTGGGGCCAACGTCCTGACTTTC

d_gene: NA
len: 13
j_gene: TRBJ2-2
abundance: NA
v_gene: TRBV7-2
CDR3aa: CANSVEVTGELFF
CDR3nt: TGTGCCAACAGCGTAGAAGTAACCGGGGAGCTGTTTTTT

d_gene: TRBD1
len: 18
j_gene: TRBJ1-5
abundance: NA
v_gene: TRBV7-9
CDR3aa: CASSREISTGQGNQPQHF
CDR3nt: TGTGCCAGCAGCCGCGAGATATCGACAGGGCAAGGAAATCAGCCCCAGCATTTT

d_gene: NA
len: 15
j_gene: TRBJ2-5
abundance: NA
v_gene: TRBV6-1
CDR3aa: CASSATRRIQETQYF
CDR3nt: TGTGCCAGCAGTGCCACACGACGAATCCAAGAGACCCAGTACTTC

d_gene: NA
len: 15
j_gene: TRBJ2-1
abundance: NA
v_gene: TRBV6-2/TRBV6-3
CDR3aa: CASIRGLGSYNEQFF
CDR3nt: TGTGCCAGCATAAGAGGACTTGGCTCCTACAATGAGCAGTTCTTC

d_gene: TRBD1
len: 15
j_gene: TRBJ2-1
abundance: few
v_gene: TRBV5-1
CDR3aa: CASSSQGADYNEQFF
CDR3nt: TGCGCCAGCAGCTCTCAGGGGGCGGACTACAATGAGCAGTTCTTC

d_gene: NA
len: 14
j_gene: TRBJ1-5
abundance: NA
v_gene: TRBV20-1
CDR3aa: CSATPGMGNQPQHF
CDR3nt: TGCAGTGCTACCCCGGGGATGGGCAATCAGCCCCAGCATTTT

d_gene: NA
len: 14
j_gene: TRBJ1-2
abundance: NA
v_gene: TRBV27
CDR3aa: CATRDYQGLGGYTF
CDR3nt: TGTGCCACCAGAGATTACCAGGGTTTAGGTGGCTACACCTTC

d_gene: NA
len: 14
j_gene: TRBJ1-1
abundance: NA
v_gene: TRBV20-1
CDR3aa: CSAHKGGEDTEAFF
CDR3nt: TGCAGTGCTCACAAAGGGGGTGAGGACACTGAAGCTTTCTTT

d_gene: NA
len: 16
j_gene: TRBJ1-2
abundance: NA
v_gene: TRBV2
CDR3aa: CASSERGSGFSFGYTF
CDR3nt: TGTGCCAGCAGTGAACGGGGGTCCGGATTTTCGTTCGGCTACACCTTC

d_gene: NA
len: 14
j_gene: TRBJ2-3
abundance: many
v_gene: TRBV12-3/TRBV12-4
CDR3aa: CASSLGGGPDTQYF
CDR3nt: TGTGCCAGCAGTTTGGGAGGGGGTCCAGATACGCAGTATTTT

d_gene: TRBD1
len: 15
j_gene: TRBJ2-7
abundance: NA
v_gene: TRBV20-1
CDR3aa: CSATVNRGPNNEQYF
CDR3nt: TGCAGTGCTACTGTGAACAGGGGACCTAACAATGAGCAGTACTTC

d_gene: NA
len: 12
j_gene: TRBJ1-2
abundance: few
v_gene: TRBV4-1
CDR3aa: CASSQDQEGYTF
CDR3nt: TGCGCCAGCAGCCAAGATCAGGAAGGCTACACCTTC

d_gene: NA
len: 15
j_gene: TRBJ2-7
abundance: NA
v_gene: TRBV12-3/TRBV12-4
CDR3aa: CASSSPRYGSYEQYF
CDR3nt: TGTGCCAGCAGTAGCCCGAGGTATGGCTCCTACGAGCAGTACTTC

d_gene: NA
len: 13
j_gene: TRBJ2-5
abundance: NA
v_gene: TRBV6-1
CDR3aa: CASSEQGQETQYF
CDR3nt: TGTGCCAGCAGTGAACAGGGACAAGAGACCCAGTACTTC

d_gene: NA
len: 13
j_gene: TRBJ2-1
abundance: NA
v_gene: TRBV6-2/TRBV6-3
CDR3aa: CASRGLNFYEQFF
CDR3nt: TGTGCCAGCCGGGGCTTAAACTTCTATGAGCAGTTCTTC

d_gene: NA
len: 13
j_gene: TRBJ2-7
abundance: few
v_gene: TRBV7-9
CDR3aa: CASSPTERGEQYF
CDR3nt: TGTGCCAGCAGCCCGACCGAGCGAGGCGAGCAGTACTTC

d_gene: TRBD1
len: 13
j_gene: TRBJ2-7
abundance: few
v_gene: TRBV28
CDR3aa: CASRVTGTSEQYF
CDR3nt: TGTGCCAGCAGGGTGACAGGGACGTCCGAGCAGTACTTC

d_gene: NA
len: 12
j_gene: TRBJ2-6
abundance: few
v_gene: TRBV20-1
CDR3aa: CGGGSGANVLTF
CDR3nt: TGCGGTGGGGGCTCTGGGGCCAACGTCCTGACTTTC

d_gene: NA
len: 14
j_gene: TRBJ2-5
abundance: NA
v_gene: TRBV25-1
CDR3aa: CASSGPGGQETQYF
CDR3nt: TGTGCCAGCAGTGGCCCTGGGGGGCAAGAGACCCAGTACTTC

d_gene: NA
len: 13
j_gene: TRBJ1-2
abundance: NA
v_gene: TRBV12-3/TRBV12-4
CDR3aa: CASSVIQGLGYTF
CDR3nt: TGTGCCAGCAGCGTCATTCAGGGGTTGGGCTATACCTTC

d_gene: NA
len: 14
j_gene: TRBJ2-1
abundance: NA
v_gene: TRBV5-4
CDR3aa: CASSPETDHNEQFF
CDR3nt: TGTGCCAGCAGCCCTGAGACAGACCACAATGAGCAGTTCTTC

d_gene: NA
len: 14
j_gene: TRBJ2-7
abundance: few
v_gene: TRBV3-1
CDR3aa: CASRGQGLAYEQYF
CDR3nt: TGTGCCAGCAGAGGGCAGGGGCTCGCCTACGAGCAGTACTTC

d_gene: NA
len: 14
j_gene: TRBJ1-5
abundance: NA
v_gene: TRBV3-1
CDR3aa: CASSQVSTNQPQHF
CDR3nt: TGTGCCAGCAGCCAAGTTAGCACGAATCAGCCCCAGCATTTT

d_gene: NA
len: 10
j_gene: TRBJ2-1
abundance: NA
v_gene: TRBV27
CDR3aa: CASSFRPQFF
CDR3nt: TGTGCCAGCAGTTTTCGGCCGCAGTTCTTC

d_gene: NA
len: 14
j_gene: TRBJ2-1
abundance: few
v_gene: TRBV29-1
CDR3aa: CSVVGGLSYNEQFF
CDR3nt: TGCAGCGTTGTGGGGGGCCTATCCTACAATGAGCAGTTCTTC

d_gene: TRBD2
len: 16
j_gene: TRBJ2-3
abundance: NA
v_gene: TRBV5-1
CDR3aa: CASSPHSGGVQDTQYF
CDR3nt: TGCGCTAGCAGCCCACACAGCGGGGGGGTCCAAGATACGCAGTATTTT